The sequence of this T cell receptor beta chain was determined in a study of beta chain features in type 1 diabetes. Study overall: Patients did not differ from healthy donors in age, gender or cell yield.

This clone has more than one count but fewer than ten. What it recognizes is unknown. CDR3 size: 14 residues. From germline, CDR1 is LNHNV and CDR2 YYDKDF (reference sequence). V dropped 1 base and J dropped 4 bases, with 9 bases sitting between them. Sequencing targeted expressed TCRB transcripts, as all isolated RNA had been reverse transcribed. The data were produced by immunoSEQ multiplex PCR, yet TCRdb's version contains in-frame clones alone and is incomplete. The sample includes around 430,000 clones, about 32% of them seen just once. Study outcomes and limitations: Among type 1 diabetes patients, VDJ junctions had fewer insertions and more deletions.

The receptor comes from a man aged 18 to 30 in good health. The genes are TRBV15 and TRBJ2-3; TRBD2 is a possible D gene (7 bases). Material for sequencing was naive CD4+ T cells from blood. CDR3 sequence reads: CATSRAGGPDTQYF. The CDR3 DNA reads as TGTGCCACCAGCAGAGCGGGGGGCCCAGATACGCAGTATTTT. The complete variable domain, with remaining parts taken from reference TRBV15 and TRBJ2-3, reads DAMVIQNPRYQVTQFGKPVTLSCSQTLNHNVMYWYQQKSSQAPKLLFHYYDKDFNNEADTPDNFQSRRPNTSFCFLDIRSPGLGDTAMYLCATSRAGGPDTQYFGPGTRLTVL.